This T cell receptor beta chain derives from a study of T cell changes during pregnancy in multiple sclerosis. Only in-frame clones appear in the TCRdb table, and some are missing; sequencing was by immunoSEQ multiplex PCR. The profile shows more than 45,000 clones, roughly 90% of them singletons. This clone came up once. V shed 3 bases and J shed 0 bases, with 18 bases lying between them. This CDR3 is 18 amino acids long. Germline assignment: CDR1 LNHDA and CDR2 SQIVND (reference sequence). The sequence was obtained from a female donor with multiple sclerosis, enrolled in a pregnancy study. Sequencing was performed on CD4+ T cells from peripheral blood mononuclear cells, taken after pregnancy. This chain uses TRBV19 with TRBJ1-3, with a tentative D call TRBD1 (6 bases). The CDR3 DNA sequence: TGTGCCAGTAGTATCGCAGGGGTCGGAACAATCTCTGGAAACACCATATATTTT. Encoded protein: CASSIAGVGTISGNTIYF.